This T cell receptor (beta chain) was identified in a study of radiotherapy plus CTLA-4 blockade in lung cancer. General study points: Reported findings show early blood T cell clone dynamics, with interferon-beta, best predicted response.

Generated by immunoSEQ multiplex PCR, the TCRdb table keeps only in-frame clones and is missing some. Here the sample spans tens of thousands of clones, roughly four fifths being singletons. With respect to this clone: Its antigen is currently unknown. The same CDR3 arises from other DNA sequences in this sample as well.

CDR3 length: 16 amino acids. CDR1 SGHDT and CDR2 YYEEEE come from the germline V gene. Between the trimmed V and J ends, which lost 0 bases and 2 bases, there was a span of 14 bases. Patients with chemo-refractory metastatic non-small-cell lung cancer received focal radiation plus CTLA-4 blockade with ipilimumab. The chain has TRBV5-6 and TRBJ1-2; TRBD1 might be the D (6 bases). This specimen was peripheral blood, taken from a patient treated with radiotherapy plus ipilimumab. The clonotype comes from a human donor with non-small cell lung cancer that progressed on radiotherapy plus ipilimumab. The CDR3 sequence: CASSLVGQGRNYGYTF. CDR3 coding DNA: TGTGCCAGCAGCTTGGTTGGTCAGGGGAGGAACTATGGCTACACCTTC.